This T cell receptor (beta chain) is from a study of spatial heterogeneity in lung cancer. The germline V gene has CDR1 SNHLY and CDR2 FYNNEI. V gave up 10 bases and J gave up 5 bases, with 19 bases separating them. The CDR3 spans 14 residues. This clonotype has at least ten counts. This beta chain is an off-target read within a library intended for alpha chains, so its frequency means little. Regarding time point: sample taken at primary tumor resection. Whole RNA, which was extracted from tumor, nontumor lung tissue or frozen PBMC, was sequenced without any cell sorting. Each CDR3 protein gets one entry after TCRdb re-called the 5' RACE reads with MiXCR. Here the sample spans over 10,000 distinct CDR3 sequences, around 4% being singletons.

The receptor was derived from a male donor with early-stage non-small cell lung cancer. Sequenced material: PBMCs, taken at surgery. The genes are TRBV2 and TRBJ2-3; the D gene is possibly TRBD1 (6 bases). The CDR3 DNA follows: TGTGCCAATCCCTCCGTACAGGGAAGAGATACGCAGTATTTT. Protein: CANPSVQGRDTQYF.